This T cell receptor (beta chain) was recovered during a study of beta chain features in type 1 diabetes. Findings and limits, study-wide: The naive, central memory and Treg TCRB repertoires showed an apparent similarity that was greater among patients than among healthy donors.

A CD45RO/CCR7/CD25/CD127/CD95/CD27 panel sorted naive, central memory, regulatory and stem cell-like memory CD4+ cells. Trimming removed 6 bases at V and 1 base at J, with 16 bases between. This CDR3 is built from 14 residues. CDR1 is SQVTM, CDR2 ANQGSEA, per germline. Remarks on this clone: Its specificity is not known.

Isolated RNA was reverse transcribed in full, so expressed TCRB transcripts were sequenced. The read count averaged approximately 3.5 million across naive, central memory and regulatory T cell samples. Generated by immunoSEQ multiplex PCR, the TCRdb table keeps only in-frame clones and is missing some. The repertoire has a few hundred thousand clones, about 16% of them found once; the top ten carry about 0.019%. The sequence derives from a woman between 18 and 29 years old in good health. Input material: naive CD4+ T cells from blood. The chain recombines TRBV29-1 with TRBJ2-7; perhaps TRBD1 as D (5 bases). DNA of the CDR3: TGCAGCGTCACCAGATCTGACAGTTCCTACGAGCAGTACTTC. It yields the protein CSVTRSDSSYEQYF.